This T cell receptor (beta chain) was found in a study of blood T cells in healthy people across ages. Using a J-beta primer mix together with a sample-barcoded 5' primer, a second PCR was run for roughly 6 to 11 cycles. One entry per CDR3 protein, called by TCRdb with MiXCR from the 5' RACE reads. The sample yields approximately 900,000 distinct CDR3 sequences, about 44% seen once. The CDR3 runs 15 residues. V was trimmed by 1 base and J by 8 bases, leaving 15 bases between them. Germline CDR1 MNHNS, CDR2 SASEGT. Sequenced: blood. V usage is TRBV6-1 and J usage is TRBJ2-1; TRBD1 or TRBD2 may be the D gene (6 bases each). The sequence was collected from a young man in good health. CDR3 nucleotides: TGTGCCAGCAGTGAAGGAGGTTCCGGGGGCGATGAGCAGTTCTTC. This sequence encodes CASSEGGSGGDEQFF.